This TCR beta chain was retrieved from a study of OX40 agonist ivuxolimab in advanced cancers. Study-level background: Patients with prior anti-PD-1, anti-PD-L1 or anti-CTLA-4 therapy were eligible; approximately 40% had some. General study points: With doses of 0.1 to 3.0 mg/kg, CD4+ and CD8+ blood T cells had undergone clonal expansion by week 6.

Only in-frame clones appear in the TCRdb table, and some are missing; sequencing was by immunoSEQ multiplex PCR. In the table there are tens of thousands of clones, 75% to 90% of which are singletons. The germline V gene encodes CDR1 LNHDA and CDR2 SQIVND (reference sequence). V lost 2 bases, J lost 3 bases, and 9 bases stayed unmatched. The length of the CDR3 is 17 residues. On this clone: What it binds is not known.

This material consisted of CD4+ or CD8+ T cells sorted from blood, taken in a trial of the OX40 agonist ivuxolimab. The genes are TRBV19 and TRBJ2-1; 8 positions agree with TRBD2. This receptor was obtained from an adult with an advanced solid tumor such as melanoma, head and neck, liver or kidney cancer. The CDR3 region is CASSIPSGREVYNEQFF. The CDR3 region has the DNA TGTGCCAGTAGTATACCCTCGGGGCGGGAGGTCTACAATGAGCAGTTCTTC.